This TCR beta chain derives from a study of cytomegalovirus exposure and HLA in healthy donors. Study outcomes and limitations: Productive status was seen about 90% or about 30% of the time for most TCR beta V segments in an earlier analysis. Most likely, a cluster of highly shared sequence variants arose as a sequencing artifact.

As to this clone: What it binds is unknown.

The PCR was carried out with 60 Vbeta primers and 13 Jbeta primers. Using immunoSEQ multiplex PCR, the repertoire was profiled, and TCRdb retains in-frame clones only, with some absent. This listing includes about 20,000 clones. What was sequenced was PBMCs. The TCR sequence derives from a man between 60 and 70 years old in good health and CMV-seropositive.

In DNA, the CDR3 is TGTGCCAGCAGTCGAGGGCAGGGGGCGGACACTGAAGCTTTCTTT. The encoded protein is CASSRGQGADTEAFF. This sequence joins TRBV11-3 and TRBJ1-1; 8 bases are a match to TRBD1. This CDR3 is built from 15 residues. The ends lost 6 bases at V and 3 bases at J; junction bases unmatched: 9. Per the germline V gene, CDR1 is SGHNT and CDR2 is YENEEA.